The 30 T cell receptor beta chains in this list originate from one sample, sequenced in a study of blood T cell repertoires in COVID-19 (dated by TCRdb to 2020 to 2022). The method behind the library was the immunoSEQ multiplex PCR assay. TCRdb's version of the immuneACCESS table is confined to in-frame rearrangements and falls short of the full clone set. An unresolved V gene accounts for under half of the shortfall where checked; the remainder is of unknown origin. This sample gives about 250,000 clones in total; around 86% of them show up just once. The top ten constitute less than 20% of the sample. The specimen sequenced was PBMCs or T cells enriched from blood (not recorded which). The receptors shown here come from a man between 18 and 29 years old who had recovered from COVID-19.

As concerns this clone: A junction boundary mismatches the germline segment, possibly from a read error. The chain joins TRBV7-7 to TRBJ1-4; D gene uncertain. The CDR3 is 15 residues long. Germline V gene data show CDR1 as SSHAT and CDR2 as FNYEAQ (reference sequence). The CDR3 nucleotides are TGTGCTAGCAGCTTAGAAGGAGGGACTAATGAAAAACTGTTTTTT. It encodes CASSLEGGTNEKLFF.

This chain uses TRBV11-3 with TRBJ1-2, with a weak D call TRBD1 (6 bases). This CDR3 has 12 residues. The germline V and J ends were trimmed by 2 bases and 7 bases, with 8 bases remaining between them. Germline V lookup: CDR1 SGHNT, CDR2 YENEEA. The CDR3 DNA is TGTGCCAGCAGCTTATTAGGGGGTGGCTACACCTTC. Translated: CASSLLGGGYTF.

The J gene is TRBJ1-6, the V gene TRBV28; 8 nucleotides match TRBD1. CDR3 size: 15 residues. V lost 2 bases, J lost 6 bases, and 3 bases stayed unmatched. Germline V gene data show CDR1 as MDHEN and CDR2 as SYDVKM. The CDR3 nucleotides are TGTGCCAGCAGTTTAGGGACAGGCCTTAATTCACCCCTCCACTTT. Its protein product is CASSLGTGLNSPLHF.

V usage is TRBV11-2 and J usage is TRBJ2-3; TRBD1 is a possible D gene (5 bases). V was trimmed by 0 bases and J by 7 bases, leaving 17 bases between them. CDR3 length: 16 amino acids. CDR1 and CDR2 from the germline V gene are SGHAT and FQNNGV. CDR3 sequence: CASSLESGLDTNTQYF. CDR3 sequence (DNA): TGTGCCAGCAGCTTAGAATCCGGGTTGGACACGAATACGCAGTATTTT.

J is TRBJ1-1 and V is TRBV7-2, with 7 positions matching TRBD1. Trimming took 2 bases from V and 6 from J; bases not matched to a gene: 6. The CDR3 has 14 amino acids. Per the germline V gene, CDR1 is SGHTA and CDR2 is FQGNSA. CDR3 residues: CASSLSEGAAEAFF. In DNA form, the CDR3 reads TGTGCCAGCAGCTTATCAGAGGGGGCGGCTGAAGCTTTCTTT.

The chain couples TRBV12-3 or TRBV12-4 to TRBJ2-5; no clear D. Trimming stripped 9 bases from V and 5 bases from J, with 16 bases between. The CDR3 is 13 residues long. The CDR3 is CASWAPGPETQYF. Here the CDR3 DNA reads TGTGCCAGTTGGGCCCCCGGTCCGGAGACCCAGTACTTC.

The J gene is TRBJ1-1, the V gene TRBV7-8; no clear D gene. Trimming took 1 base from V and 1 from J, leaving 10 bases between them. The CDR3 loop spans 15 amino acids. Germline CDR1 and CDR2: SGHVS and FQNEAQ. CDR3 loop: CASSLVGGANTEAFF. CDR3 nucleotides: TGTGCCAGCAGCTTAGTTGGAGGAGCGAACACTGAAGCTTTCTTT. The whole variable domain, filled in from reference TRBV7-8 and TRBJ1-1, reads GAGVSQSPRYKVAKRGQDVALRCDPISGHVSLFWYQQALGQGPEFLTYFQNEAQLDKSGLPSDRFFAERPEGSVSTLKIQRTQQEDSAVYLCASSLVGGANTEAFFGQGTRLTVV.

V and J are TRBV2 and TRBJ1-5, with 9 nucleotides matching TRBD1. CDR3 length: 18 amino acids. After removal of 2 bases from V and 2 bases from J, the junction contained 10 bases not matched to a gene. Per the germline V gene, CDR1 is SNHLY and CDR2 is FYNNEI. CDR3: CASSEKGQGNLGNQPQHF. CDR3 nucleotides: TGTGCCAGCAGTGAAAAGGGACAGGGTAATTTGGGCAATCAGCCCCAGCATTTT.

V and J are TRBV19 and TRBJ1-6; the match to TRBD1 covers 7 bases. There are 15 residues in the CDR3. Looked up from germline, CDR1 is LNHDA and CDR2 is SQIVND (reference sequence). V dropped 0 bases and J dropped 11; count of bases not matched to a gene: 7. DNA of the CDR3: TGTGCCAGTAGTATAGATTTACAGGGGAGGACACCCCTCCACTTT. It translates to CASSIDLQGRTPLHF.

This clone was counted once. This rearrangement joins TRBV4-1 to TRBJ2-1; 14 bases fit TRBD2. The germline V gene encodes CDR1 MGHRA and CDR2 YSYEKL. CDR3 length: 15 amino acids. V lost 3 bases to trimming and J lost 8 bases; unmatched junction nucleotides: 3. CDR3 bases: TGCGCCAGCAGCCAGGGGACTAGCGGGAGCGATGAGCAGTTCTTC. This gives the protein CASSQGTSGSDEQFF.

V is TRBV9 and J is TRBJ2-3, with 7 bases lining up with TRBD2. From germline, CDR1 is SGDLS and CDR2 YYNGEE. Trimming at V came to 6 bases and at J to 5 bases, leaving 6 bases not matched to a gene. The CDR3 extends over 13 amino acids. CDR3 residues: CASTAGVGDTQYF. CDR3 DNA sequence: TGTGCCAGCACGGCGGGAGTGGGAGATACGCAGTATTTT.

This clone was picked up a small number of times. The V call is TRBV30, the J call TRBJ1-1; 8 positions agree with TRBD1. The CDR3 consists of 13 residues. Per germline, CDR1 GTSNPN and CDR2 SVGIG (reference sequence). V shed 5 bases, J shed 0 bases, and the junction held 2 bases outside the gene matches. In DNA, the CDR3 is TGTGCCTGGGGGACAGGCATGAACACTGAAGCTTTCTTT. This sequence encodes CAWGTGMNTEAFF.

The chain has TRBV19 and TRBJ2-3; no definite D call. V lost 6 bases and J lost 4, with 14 bases in between. The CDR3 is made up of 14 amino acids. Germline V gene lookup returns CDR1 LNHDA and CDR2 SQIVND (reference sequence). The CDR3 reads CASSLSTTADTQYF. CDR3 DNA sequence: TGTGCCAGTAGCTTATCTACTACCGCAGATACGCAGTATTTT. The full variable domain, with the rest looked up from reference TRBV19 and TRBJ2-3, is DGGITQSPKYLFRKEGQNVTLSCEQNLNHDAMYWYRQDPGQGLRLIYYSQIVNDFQKGDIAEGYSVSREKKESFPLTVTSAQKNPTAFYLCASSLSTTADTQYFGPGTRLTVL.

This chain uses TRBV7-3 with TRBJ2-3; 10 bases match TRBD2. J was trimmed by 2 bases and V by 4 bases; bases with no gene match: 3. Germline V CDR1 and CDR2: SGHTA, FQGTGA. The CDR3 totals 15 residues. Here the CDR3 reads CASSSSGGDTDTQYF. The CDR3 DNA is TGTGCCAGCAGCTCGAGCGGGGGGGACACAGATACGCAGTATTTT.

This chain uses TRBV5-1 with TRBJ2-7; D is possibly TRBD1 (6 bases). CDR1 and CDR2 (germline): SGHRS, YFSETQ. This CDR3 has 18 residues. V lost 0 bases and J lost 0, with 19 bases in between. CDR3 coding DNA: TGCGCCAGCAGCTTGGATCGTCCCGGGCAGGGGAGCTCCTACGAGCAGTACTTC. It translates to CASSLDRPGQGSSYEQYF.

The rearrangement uses TRBV3-1 (or the pseudogene TRBV3-2) and TRBJ2-1, with D uncertain. Germline CDR1 is LGHDT and CDR2 is YNNKEL (reference sequence). The CDR3 is made up of 16 amino acids. The V end lost 1 base, the J end lost 5 bases, and 15 bases lay between the germline ends. CDR3 region: CASSQAAGRINNEQFF. CDR3 DNA: TGTGCCAGCAGCCAAGCTGCTGGCCGAATAAACAATGAGCAGTTCTTC.

This chain uses TRBV3-1 (or the pseudogene TRBV3-2) with TRBJ2-2, with D unclear. Germline V gene sequence: CDR1 LGHDT, CDR2 YNNKEL (reference sequence). V lost 6 bases, J lost 4 bases, and 9 bases lay in between. The CDR3 totals 13 residues. The CDR3 coding sequence is TGTGCCAGCAGTTATTCGAGCACCGGGGAGCTGTTTTTT. It encodes CASSYSSTGELFF.

The chain joins TRBV11-3 to TRBJ2-7, with TRBD1 identical over 8 bases. This CDR3 is 15 amino acids long. Trimming took 7 bases from V and 1 from J; bases not matched to a gene: 9. Germline loops: CDR1 SGHNT, CDR2 YENEEA. The CDR3 DNA reads as TGTGCCAGCACCCTCGGGACAGGAGATTCCTACGAGCAGTACTTC. Its translation: CASTLGTGDSYEQYF. Full variable domain (remainder filled in from reference TRBV11-3 and TRBJ2-7): EAGVVQSPRYKIIEKKQPVAFWCNPISGHNTLYWYLQNLGQGPELLIRYENEEAVDDSQLPKDRFSAERLKGVDSTLKIQPAELGDSAVYLCASTLGTGDSYEQYFGPGTRLTVT.

This chain joins TRBV2 and TRBJ1-1; possibly TRBD1 for D (5 bases). The CDR3 consists of 13 residues. CDR1 is SNHLY and CDR2 is FYNNEI in the germline V gene. The V end was cut by 6 bases, the J end by 5 bases, with 13 bases between. The CDR3 coding sequence is TGTGCCAGCAGGGGTTCCAGGGCGACTGAAGCTTTCTTT. Its translation is CASRGSRATEAFF.

The count of this clone is one. V usage is TRBV4-1 and J usage is TRBJ1-1; no clear D gene. The CDR3 covers 16 residues. The V end was cut by 0 bases, the J end by 0 bases, with 11 bases between. The germline CDR1 and CDR2 sequences are MGHRA and YSYEKL. CDR3 coding DNA: TGCGCCAGCAGCCAAGATAACGGAGAGATGAACACTGAAGCTTTCTTT. Translating gives CASSQDNGEMNTEAFF.

The chain links TRBV27 to TRBJ2-1; 10 bases fit TRBD2. V gave up 5 bases and J gave up 8 bases; unmatched junction bases: 9. CDR1 and CDR2 from the germline V gene are MNHEY and SMNVEV (reference sequence). The CDR3 has 15 residues. The CDR3 sequence: CASSGASGREDEQFF. The CDR3 coding sequence is TGTGCCAGCAGTGGGGCGAGCGGGAGGGAGGATGAGCAGTTCTTC.

This clone has more than one count but fewer than ten. CDR3 DNA sequence: TGTGCCATCAGGACGGCGGTTGTGGATACGCAGTATTTT. Translated: CAIRTAVVDTQYF. This chain connects TRBV10-3 to TRBJ2-3, with D unresolved. Germline CDR1 reads ENHRY; CDR2 reads SYGVKD. The V gene lost 6 bases and the J gene lost 6 bases, with 13 bases spanning the gap. This CDR3 has 13 residues.

V and J are TRBV12-5 and TRBJ2-7; D is uncertain. CDR1 LGHNT and CDR2 FRNRAP come from the germline V gene. With 6 bases removed from V and 2 bases from J, the gap between germline ends came to 14 bases. The CDR3 length is 14 residues. The CDR3 DNA is TGTGCTAGTGGCCGAACAGCCAAACCCTACGAGCAGTACTTC. This gives the protein CASGRTAKPYEQYF.

V usage is TRBV4-1 and J usage is TRBJ2-2; D remains ambiguous. The CDR3 sequence is 15 residues long. Trimming left V 1 base short and J 1 base short, with 7 bases between. CDR1 MGHRA and CDR2 YSYEKL come from the germline V gene. Here the CDR3 DNA reads TGCGCCAGCAGCCAAGTTCCCAGGAACACCGGGGAGCTGTTTTTT. This sequence encodes CASSQVPRNTGELFF.

The chain couples TRBV4-1 to TRBJ2-5; TRBD2 aligns across 7 bases. The germline CDR1 and CDR2 sequences are MGHRA and YSYEKL. The length of the CDR3 is 15 residues. Trimming removed 0 bases from V and 2 bases from J; junction bases left unmatched: 3. CDR3 sequence (DNA): TGCGCCAGCAGCCAAGAACCGGGACTACAAGAGACCCAGTACTTC. It codes for CASSQEPGLQETQYF.

The chain uses TRBV10-1 and TRBJ2-1; the match to TRBD1 covers 8 bases. With 3 bases clipped from V and 2 bases from J, the junction kept 6 bases outside the gene matches. Germline V gene lookup returns CDR1 WNHNN and CDR2 SYGVQD (reference sequence). The CDR3 covers 16 residues. CDR3 residues: CASSDGAGQAYNEQFF. The CDR3 DNA reads as TGCGCCAGCAGTGACGGGGCGGGACAGGCCTACAATGAGCAGTTCTTC.

This chain connects TRBV28 to TRBJ2-7; 7 bases are shared with TRBD2. CDR1 MDHEN and CDR2 SYDVKM come from the germline V gene. This CDR3 is 16 amino acids long. With V trimmed by 4 bases and J by 0 bases, 9 bases remained unmatched. CDR3 nucleotides: TGTGCCAGCAGTTCCCCAAGCGGGAATCCCTCCTACGAGCAGTACTTC. It is translated as CASSSPSGNPSYEQYF.

This CDR3 reads CASTFQREGLHEQYF. The DNA for the CDR3 is TGTGCCAGCACGTTCCAGCGGGAGGGCCTCCACGAGCAGTACTTC. The chain is built from TRBV28 and TRBJ2-7; 10 bases map to TRBD2. J was trimmed by 5 bases and V by 7 bases; bases with no gene match: 11. Germline-derived CDR1 and CDR2 are MDHEN and SYDVKM. There are 15 residues in the CDR3.

This clone was seen a few times. The chain has TRBV9 and TRBJ2-4, with 10 nucleotides matching TRBD1. The V gene end was trimmed by 0 bases and the J gene end by 2 bases; junction bases not matched to a gene: 2. This CDR3 has 16 amino acids. Germline V gives CDR1 SGDLS, CDR2 YYNGEE. CDR3 sequence reads: CASSVEGQGPKNIQYF. CDR3 bases: TGTGCCAGCAGCGTAGAGGGACAGGGGCCCAAAAACATTCAGTACTTC.

V usage is TRBV7-8 and J usage is TRBJ1-2, with 9 bases lining up with TRBD1. Trimming cost V 4 bases and J 8 bases; bases outside gene matches: 8. The CDR3 runs 14 residues. CDR1 is SGHVS and CDR2 is FQNEAQ in the germline V gene. The CDR3 region is CASSSPGTGKGYTF. In nucleotides, the CDR3 is TGTGCCAGCAGCTCTCCCGGGACAGGGAAAGGCTACACCTTC.